Listed below are T cell receptor beta chains from one sample, sequenced in a study of PD-1 blockade in classical Hodgkin lymphoma. Sequencing used immunoSEQ multiplex PCR; TCRdb keeps in-frame clones, though not all of them. This table has 6,000 to 7,500 clones, about 74% appearing once. The source was peripheral blood mononuclear cells (PBMCs), collected before the fourth cycle of nivolumab. These receptors came from a human donor with classical Hodgkin lymphoma. CDR3s include the opening cysteine and the closing phenylalanine or tryptophan. The D gene is left open where the match is weak. Only part of the rows carry a size: once, few, many, or a class if the clone is expanded.

J	V	size	D	CDR3	DNA
TRBJ2-5	TRBV2	.	TRBD2	CASSGGLPQETQYF	TGTGCCAGCAGTGGGGGACTACCCCAAGAGACCCAGTACTTC
TRBJ2-5	TRBV28	.	.	CASSFGPRRETQYF	TGTGCCAGCAGTTTTGGTCCCCGGAGAGAGACCCAGTACTTC
TRBJ2-7	TRBV11-1	.	.	CASSLAGTYEQYF	TGTGCCAGCAGCTTAGCAGGAACCTACGAGCAGTACTTC
TRBJ2-6	TRBV5-6	.	.	CASSLPWGSSGANVLTF	TGTGCCAGCAGCTTGCCATGGGGGAGCTCTGGGGCCAACGTCCTAACTTTC
TRBJ2-3	TRBV18	.	.	CASSGEGRDTQYF	TGTGCCAGCTCGGGGGAAGGCAGAGATACGCAGTATTTT
TRBJ2-1	TRBV5-1	.	TRBD1	CASSLRQGRYNEQFF	TGCGCCAGCAGCCTGAGACAGGGTCGATACAATGAGCAGTTCTTC
TRBJ1-1	TRBV6-6	.	.	CASRVSTEAFF	TGTGCCAGCCGTGTTAGTACTGAAGCTTTCTTT
TRBJ1-1	TRBV7-2	.	TRBD1	CASKGPGQGVNTEAFF	TGTGCCAGCAAAGGCCCCGGGCAGGGGGTGAACACTGAAGCTTTCTTT
TRBJ1-2	TRBV29-1	.	TRBD1	CSAPSTGQGSYGYTF	TGCAGCGCACCTTCTACGGGACAGGGATCTTATGGCTACACCTTC
TRBJ2-3	TRBV29-1	.	.	CSAHGLTDTQYF	TGCAGCGCCCATGGGCTCACAGATACGCAGTATTTT
TRBJ1-1	TRBV7-3	few	.	CASSSSGNTEAFF	TGTGCCAGCAGCTCATCAGGGAACACTGAAGCTTTCTTT
TRBJ2-7	TRBV7-2	.	.	CASSLSSGDWYEQYF	TGTGCCAGCAGCTTATCATCAGGGGATTGGTACGAGCAGTACTTC
TRBJ1-2	TRBV27	medium-sized	.	CASSLDPRSYGYTF	TGTGCCAGCAGCTTGGACCCTCGGTCCTATGGCTACACCTTC
TRBJ2-7	TRBV29-1	.	TRBD2	CSVVLAVVGYEQYF	TGCAGCGTTGTTCTAGCGGTAGTGGGGTACGAGCAGTACTTC